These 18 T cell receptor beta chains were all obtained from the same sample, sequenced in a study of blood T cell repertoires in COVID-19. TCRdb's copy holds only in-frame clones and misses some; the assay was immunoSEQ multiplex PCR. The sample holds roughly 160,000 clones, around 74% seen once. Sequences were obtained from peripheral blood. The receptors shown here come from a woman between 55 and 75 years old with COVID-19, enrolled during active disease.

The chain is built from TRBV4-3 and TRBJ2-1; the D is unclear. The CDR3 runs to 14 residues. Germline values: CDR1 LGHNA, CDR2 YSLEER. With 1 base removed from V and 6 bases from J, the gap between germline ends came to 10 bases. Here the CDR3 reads CASSQGLDPNEQFF. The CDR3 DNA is TGCGCCAGCAGCCAAGGGTTAGATCCCAATGAGCAGTTCTTC.

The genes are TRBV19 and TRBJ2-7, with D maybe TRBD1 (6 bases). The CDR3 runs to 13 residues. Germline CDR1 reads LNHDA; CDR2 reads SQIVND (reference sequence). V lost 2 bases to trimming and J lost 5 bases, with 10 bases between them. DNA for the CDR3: TGTGCCAGTAGTATACGGAAGGGGGACGAGCAGTACTTC. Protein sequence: CASSIRKGDEQYF. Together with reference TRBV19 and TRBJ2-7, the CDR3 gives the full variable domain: DGGITQSPKYLFRKEGQNVTLSCEQNLNHDAMYWYRQDPGQGLRLIYYSQIVNDFQKGDIAEGYSVSREKKESFPLTVTSAQKNPTAFYLCASSIRKGDEQYFGPGTRLTVT.

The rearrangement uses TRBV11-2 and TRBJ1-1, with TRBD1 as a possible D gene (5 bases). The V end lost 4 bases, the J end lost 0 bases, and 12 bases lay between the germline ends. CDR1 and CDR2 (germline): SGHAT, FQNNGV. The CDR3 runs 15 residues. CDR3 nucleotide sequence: TGTGCCAGCAGCTGGGCCGCAGGGTTGAACACTGAAGCTTTCTTT. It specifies CASSWAAGLNTEAFF.

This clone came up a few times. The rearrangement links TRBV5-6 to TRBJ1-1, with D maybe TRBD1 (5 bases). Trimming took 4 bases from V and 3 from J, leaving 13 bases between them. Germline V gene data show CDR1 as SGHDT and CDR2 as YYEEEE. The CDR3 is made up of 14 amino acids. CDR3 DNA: TGTGCCAGCAGCAAGGGACTTACCGACACTGAAGCTTTCTTT. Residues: CASSKGLTDTEAFF.

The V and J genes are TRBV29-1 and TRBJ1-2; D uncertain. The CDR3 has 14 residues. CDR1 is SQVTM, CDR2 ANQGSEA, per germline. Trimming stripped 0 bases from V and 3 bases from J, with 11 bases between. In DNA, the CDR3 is TGCAGCGTTGAAGATCCCCGGGATTACTATGGCTACACCTTC. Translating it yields CSVEDPRDYYGYTF.

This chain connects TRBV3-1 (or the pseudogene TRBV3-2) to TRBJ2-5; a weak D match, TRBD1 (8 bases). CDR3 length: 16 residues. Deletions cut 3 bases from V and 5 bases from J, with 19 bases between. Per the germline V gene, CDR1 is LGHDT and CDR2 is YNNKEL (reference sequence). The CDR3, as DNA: TGTGCCAGCAGCCAGCGACAGGGGAGGGTCGGGGAGACCCAGTACTTC. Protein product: CASSQRQGRVGETQYF.

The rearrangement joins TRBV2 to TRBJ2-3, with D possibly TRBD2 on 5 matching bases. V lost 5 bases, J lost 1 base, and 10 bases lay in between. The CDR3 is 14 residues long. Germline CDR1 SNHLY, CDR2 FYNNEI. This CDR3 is CASSIRRGTDTQYF. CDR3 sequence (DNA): TGTGCCAGCAGTATCCGGCGGGGCACAGATACGCAGTATTTT. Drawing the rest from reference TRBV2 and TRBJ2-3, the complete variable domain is EPEVTQTPSHQVTQMGQEVILRCVPISNHLYFYWYRQILGQKVEFLVSFYNNEISEKSEIFDDQFSVERPDGSNFTLKIRSTKLEDSAMYFCASSIRRGTDTQYFGPGTRLTVL.

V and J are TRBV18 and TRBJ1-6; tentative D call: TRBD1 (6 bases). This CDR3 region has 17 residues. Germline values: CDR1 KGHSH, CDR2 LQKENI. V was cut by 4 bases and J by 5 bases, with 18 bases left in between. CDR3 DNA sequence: TGTGCCAGCTCACTCGGTCAAGGGGGACAAAATAATTCACCCCTCCACTTT. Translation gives CASSLGQGGQNNSPLHF.

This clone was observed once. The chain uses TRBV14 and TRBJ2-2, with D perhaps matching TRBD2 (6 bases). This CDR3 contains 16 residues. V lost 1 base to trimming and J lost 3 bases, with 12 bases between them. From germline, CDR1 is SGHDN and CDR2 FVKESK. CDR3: CASSQVGTSYTGELFF. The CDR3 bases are TGTGCCAGCAGCCAAGTCGGGACTTCCTACACCGGGGAGCTGTTTTTT. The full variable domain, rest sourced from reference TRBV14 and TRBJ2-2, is EAGVTQFPSHSVIEKGQTVTLRCDPISGHDNLYWYRRVMGKEIKFLLHFVKESKQDESGMPNNRFLAERTGGTYSTLKVQPAELEDSGVYFCASSQVGTSYTGELFFGEGSRLTVL.

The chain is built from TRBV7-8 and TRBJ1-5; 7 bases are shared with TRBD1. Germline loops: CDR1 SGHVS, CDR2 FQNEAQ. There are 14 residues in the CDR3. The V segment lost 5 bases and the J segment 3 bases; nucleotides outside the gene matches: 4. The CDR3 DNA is TGTGCCAGCAGCCGACAGGGTTCCAATCAGCCCCAGCATTTT. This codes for CASSRQGSNQPQHF.

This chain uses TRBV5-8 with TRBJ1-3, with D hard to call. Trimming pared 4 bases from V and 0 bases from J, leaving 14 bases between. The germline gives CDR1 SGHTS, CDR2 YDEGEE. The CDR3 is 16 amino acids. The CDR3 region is CASSRWRKDSGNTIYF. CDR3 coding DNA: TGTGCCAGCAGCCGGTGGCGGAAGGACTCTGGAAACACCATATATTTT. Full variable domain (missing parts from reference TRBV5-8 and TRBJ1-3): EAGVTQSPTHLIKTRGQQATLRCSPISGHTSVYWYQQALGLGLQFLLWYDEGEERNRGNFPPRFSGRQFPNYSSELNVNALELEDSALYLCASSRWRKDSGNTIYFGEGSWLTVV.

CDR3 DNA sequence: TGCGCCAGCAGCCATGTTCCGGACAGGTTTTCGCCCACCTTC. Amino acid sequence: CASSHVPDRFSPTF. The rearrangement links TRBV4-3 to TRBJ1-2; 7 positions match TRBD1. The CDR3 contains 14 residues. Germline trimming cut 3 bases from V and 13 bases from J; bases unmatched to any gene: 14. CDR1 and CDR2 from the germline V gene are LGHNA and YSLEER.

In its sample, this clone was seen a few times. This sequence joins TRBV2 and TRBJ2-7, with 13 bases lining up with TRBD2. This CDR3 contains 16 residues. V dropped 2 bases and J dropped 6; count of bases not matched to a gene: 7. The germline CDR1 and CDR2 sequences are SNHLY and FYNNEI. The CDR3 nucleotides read TGTGCCAGCAGTGAAAGGGGACTAGCGGGACCTGCCGAGCAGTACTTC. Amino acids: CASSERGLAGPAEQYF. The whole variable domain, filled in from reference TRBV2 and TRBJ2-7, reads EPEVTQTPSHQVTQMGQEVILRCVPISNHLYFYWYRQILGQKVEFLVSFYNNEISEKSEIFDDQFSVERPDGSNFTLKIRSTKLEDSAMYFCASSERGLAGPAEQYFGPGTRLTVT.

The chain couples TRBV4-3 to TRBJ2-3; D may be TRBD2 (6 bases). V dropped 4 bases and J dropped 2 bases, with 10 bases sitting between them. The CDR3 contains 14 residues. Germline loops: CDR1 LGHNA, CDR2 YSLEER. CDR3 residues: CASSPTSNTDTQYF. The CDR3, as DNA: TGCGCCAGCAGCCCGACTAGTAACACAGATACGCAGTATTTT.

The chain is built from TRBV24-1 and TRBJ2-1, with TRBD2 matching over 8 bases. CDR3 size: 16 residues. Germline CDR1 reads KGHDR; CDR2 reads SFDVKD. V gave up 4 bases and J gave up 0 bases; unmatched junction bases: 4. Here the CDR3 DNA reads TGTGCCACCAGTGAGCAGCGGGGGAGCTCCTACAATGAGCAGTTCTTC. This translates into CATSEQRGSSYNEQFF.

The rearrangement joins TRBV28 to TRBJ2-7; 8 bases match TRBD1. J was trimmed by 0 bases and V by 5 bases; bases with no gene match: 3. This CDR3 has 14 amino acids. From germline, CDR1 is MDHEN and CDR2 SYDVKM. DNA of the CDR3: TGTGCCAGCAGTCGGACAGGGATCTCCTACGAGCAGTACTTC. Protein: CASSRTGISYEQYF.

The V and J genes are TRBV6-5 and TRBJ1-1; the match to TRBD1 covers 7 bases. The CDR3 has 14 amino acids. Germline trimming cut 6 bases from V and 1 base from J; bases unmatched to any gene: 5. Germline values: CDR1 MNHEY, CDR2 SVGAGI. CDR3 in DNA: TGTGCCAGCAGCACAGGGGCAAAGAACACTGAAGCTTTCTTT. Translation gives CASSTGAKNTEAFF.

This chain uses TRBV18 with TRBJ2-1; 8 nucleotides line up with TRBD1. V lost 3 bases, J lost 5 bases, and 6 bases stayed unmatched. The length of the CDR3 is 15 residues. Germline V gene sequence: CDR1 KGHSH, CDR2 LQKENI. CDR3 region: CASSPTGAGNNEQFF. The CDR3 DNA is TGTGCCAGCTCACCGACAGGGGCCGGTAACAATGAGCAGTTCTTC.